This TCR beta chain was recorded in a study of technical replicates of blood from a few donors. The CDR3 is made up of 14 amino acids. Germline V gene data show CDR1 as SNHLY and CDR2 as FYNNEI. Trimming took off 6 bases at V and 8 bases at J, with 16 bases between the two ends. Measured with immunoSEQ multiplex PCR; TCRdb has only the in-frame clones, and not every one. Of 80,000 to 100,000 clones detected, around 96% appear once; the ten largest clones hold about 0.36%. This clone was seen once. The genes are TRBV2 and TRBJ1-4, with D perhaps matching TRBD1 (5 bases). The sequencing input was T cells isolated from PBMCs. This clonotype originated in a human donor in good health. The CDR3: CASRTTALWEKLFF. The CDR3 DNA sequence: TGTGCCAGCAGGACGACAGCCCTTTGGGAAAAACTGTTTTTT.